Below, 31 T cell receptor beta chains from the same sample are listed, as sequenced in a study of cytomegalovirus exposure and HLA in healthy donors. Vbeta (60) and Jbeta (13) primers were used in the PCR. The data were produced by immunoSEQ multiplex PCR, yet TCRdb's version contains in-frame clones alone and is incomplete. The sample holds roughly 100,000 clones, nearly 65% seen once. What was sequenced was PBMCs. These receptors were collected from a human donor in good health.

The chain uses TRBV7-9 and TRBJ2-1; TRBD1 might be the D (6 bases). Germline CDR1 reads SEHNR; CDR2 reads FQNEAQ (reference sequence). Trimming removed 5 bases at V and 7 bases at J, with 18 bases between. The length of the CDR3 is 15 residues. The CDR3 DNA reads TGTGCCAGCAGCCGCCAGGGGATGCGTCGGAATGAGCAGTTCTTC. Encoded protein: CASSRQGMRRNEQFF.

V and J are TRBV30 and TRBJ1-4, with TRBD1 matching over 9 bases. Germline V gives CDR1 GTSNPN, CDR2 SVGIG (reference sequence). The CDR3 loop spans 16 amino acids. V was pared by 5 bases and J by 0 bases, with 7 bases of the junction left unmatched. CDR3 DNA sequence: TGTGCCTGGGGAAGGGACAGGGCAGCAACTAATGAAAAACTGTTTTTT. It translates to CAWGRDRAATNEKLFF.

The V call is TRBV7-8, the J call TRBJ2-5; 7 nucleotides line up with TRBD1. Germline CDR1 reads SGHVS; CDR2 reads FQNEAQ. Germline trimming cut 1 base from V and 7 bases from J; bases unmatched to any gene: 6. This CDR3 is 14 amino acids long. The CDR3 sequence is CASSLGRGLLTQYF. The CDR3 nucleotides are TGTGCCAGCAGCTTAGGCAGGGGGTTATTGACCCAGTACTTC. Based on the CDR3 plus reference TRBV7-8 and TRBJ2-5, the full variable domain is GAGVSQSPRYKVAKRGQDVALRCDPISGHVSLFWYQQALGQGPEFLTYFQNEAQLDKSGLPSDRFFAERPEGSVSTLKIQRTQQEDSAVYLCASSLGRGLLTQYFGPGTRLLVL.

Here the CDR3 DNA reads TGTGCCACCAGCGGGAACAGGGGCACTGAAGCTTTCTTT. Its protein product is CATSGNRGTEAFF. This chain links TRBV15 with TRBJ1-1, with 7 bases matching TRBD1. This CDR3 comprises 13 residues. The V gene's germline CDR1 is LNHNV and CDR2 YYDKDF (reference sequence). With 5 bases clipped from V and 4 bases from J, the junction kept 4 bases outside the gene matches.

J is TRBJ2-5 and V is TRBV27; D gene ambiguous. Matching the DNA end better, TRBJ2-7 makes the J call doubtful. The CDR3 totals 13 residues. Germline CDR1 is MNHEY and CDR2 is SMNVEV (reference sequence). CDR3 nucleotides: TGTGCCAGCAGTTTTGGCCACAGCTACGAGCAGTACTTC. Protein product: CASSFGHSYEQYF.

This chain uses TRBV11-2 with TRBJ2-7, with 9 bases that match TRBD2. Germline values: CDR1 SGHAT, CDR2 FQNNGV. The CDR3 covers 15 residues. V was clipped by 5 bases and J by 5 bases; unmatched bases: 10. The CDR3 loop is CASSPISGSLNEQYF. CDR3 nucleotide sequence: TGTGCCAGCAGCCCGATTAGCGGGAGTTTGAACGAGCAGTACTTC.

This clone came up a few times. The chain has TRBV4-1 and TRBJ2-1; the match to TRBD2 covers 11 bases. This CDR3 region has 16 residues. V lost 7 bases, J lost 8 bases, and 13 bases stayed unmatched. Germline V gene sequence: CDR1 MGHRA, CDR2 YSYEKL. In DNA, the CDR3 is TGCGCCAGCACCCAGGTGACTAGCGGGAACCGGCATGAGCAGTTCTTC. Its translation: CASTQVTSGNRHEQFF.

This clone has a handful of counts. V is TRBV6-5 and J is TRBJ2-2, with D unresolved. This CDR3 comprises 14 residues. Germline CDR1 is MNHEY and CDR2 is SVGAGI. Trimming left V 4 bases short and J 4 bases short, with 10 bases between. The CDR3 reads CASSSETGTGELFF. CDR3 nucleotides: TGTGCCAGCAGTTCCGAGACTGGCACCGGGGAGCTGTTTTTT.

J is TRBJ1-1 and V is TRBV6-5, with D hard to call. The CDR3 contains 11 residues. From germline, CDR1 is MNHEY and CDR2 SVGAGI. With 7 bases removed from V and 7 bases from J, the gap between germline ends came to 10 bases. DNA for the CDR3: TGTGCCAGCACCCTGGGCAGTGAAGCTTTCTTT. It translates to CASTLGSEAFF.

This chain links TRBV15 with TRBJ2-3, with 7 bases fitting TRBD2. The CDR3 has 16 amino acids. J was trimmed by 2 bases and V by 5 bases; bases with no gene match: 10. Per the germline V gene, CDR1 is LNHNV and CDR2 is YYDKDF (reference sequence). The CDR3 is CATSPHRDYLTDTQYF. Written as DNA, the CDR3 is TGTGCCACCAGCCCGCACCGGGACTACCTCACAGATACGCAGTATTTT.

This clone was seen a few times. The chain employs TRBV4-2 and TRBJ2-1; 11 bases agree with TRBD2. Germline V gives CDR1 LGHNA, CDR2 YNFKEQ. V dropped 0 bases and J dropped 10; count of bases not matched to a gene: 2. The CDR3 has 14 amino acids. CDR3: CASSQEIAGGEQFF. In DNA form, the CDR3 reads TGTGCCAGCAGCCAAGAGATAGCGGGAGGGGAGCAGTTCTTC.

This clone was observed a handful of times. The CDR3 spells CASRILVGEQFF. CDR3 sequence (DNA): TGTGCCAGCAGGATCCTAGTGGGTGAGCAGTTCTTC. The genes are TRBV6-1 and TRBJ2-1; D unclear. The germline V and J ends were trimmed by 6 bases and 9 bases, with 12 bases remaining between them. Germline CDR1 is MNHNS and CDR2 is SASEGT. The CDR3 covers 12 residues.

This chain uses TRBV9 with TRBJ1-5, with a weak D call TRBD1 (5 bases). V lost 0 bases and J lost 5, with 18 bases in between. CDR3 length equals 17 residues. The germline CDR1 and CDR2 sequences are SGDLS and YYNGEE. This chain's CDR3 is CASSVGDRPYSDQPQHF. The CDR3 DNA reads as TGTGCCAGCAGCGTAGGAGACAGACCTTACTCGGATCAGCCCCAGCATTTT.

V and J are TRBV28 and TRBJ1-5; no clear D gene. Trimming took off 3 bases at V and 6 bases at J, with 15 bases between the two ends. The CDR3 has 15 residues. Per the germline V gene, CDR1 is MDHEN and CDR2 is SYDVKM. The DNA for the CDR3 is TGTGCCAGCAGTTTGGTGTCAGGCCCATTTCAGCCCCAGCATTTT. Amino acids: CASSLVSGPFQPQHF.

V usage is TRBV29-1 and J usage is TRBJ2-1; D might be TRBD2 (6 bases). The germline V and J ends were trimmed by 6 bases and 3 bases, with 9 bases remaining between them. CDR3 length: 12 amino acids. From germline, CDR1 is SQVTM and CDR2 ANQGSEA. CDR3: CSVQTSYNEQFF. The CDR3 DNA reads TGCAGCGTCCAGACTAGCTACAATGAGCAGTTCTTC.

The chain combines TRBV9 with TRBJ1-4; no reliable D call. Germline V gives CDR1 SGDLS, CDR2 YYNGEE. Trimming cost V 3 bases and J 8 bases, with 14 bases left between them. The CDR3 contains 14 residues. CDR3 sequence reads: CASSERLTGEKLFF. CDR3 coding DNA: TGTGCCAGCAGCGAGAGACTGACGGGGGAAAAACTGTTTTTT.

This clone was observed a few times. This chain connects TRBV27 to TRBJ2-6; D remains unclear. The CDR3 covers 15 residues. Germline CDR1 and CDR2: MNHEY and SMNVEV (reference sequence). Trimming stripped 3 bases from V and 2 bases from J, with 8 bases between. The DNA for the CDR3 is TGTGCCAGCAGTTTCTTGGGCCCTGGGGCCAACGTCCTGACTTTC. Translating gives CASSFLGPGANVLTF.

This sequence joins TRBV11-2 and TRBJ2-7; 8 bases match TRBD2. The germline gives CDR1 SGHAT, CDR2 FQNNGV. The CDR3 length is 11 residues. The V and J ends lost 5 bases and 7 bases, in that order; junction bases with no gene match: 1. The CDR3 reads CASSAGGEQYF. The CDR3 nucleotides are TGTGCCAGCAGCGCGGGGGGTGAGCAGTACTTC. The complete variable domain, with remaining parts taken from reference TRBV11-2 and TRBJ2-7, reads EAGVAQSPRYKIIEKRQSVAFWCNPISGHATLYWYQQILGQGPKLLIQFQNNGVVDDSQLPKDRFSAERLKGVDSTLKIQPAKLEDSAVYLCASSAGGEQYFGPGTRLTVT.

The chain has TRBV5-1 and TRBJ1-4; TRBD1 matches at 7 bases. The CDR3 covers 15 residues. Trimming took 3 bases from V and 7 from J; bases not matched to a gene: 9. From germline, CDR1 is SGHRS and CDR2 YFSETQ. The CDR3 loop is CASSYEGAGGEKLFF. The CDR3, as DNA: TGCGCCAGCAGCTATGAGGGGGCGGGCGGTGAAAAACTGTTTTTT.

The V call is TRBV27, the J call TRBJ2-7; D uncertain. Trimming took 4 bases from V and 7 from J, leaving 14 bases between them. This CDR3 has 13 residues. The germline gives CDR1 MNHEY, CDR2 SMNVEV (reference sequence). The CDR3 sequence is CASSSIPLTEQYF. The CDR3 region has the DNA TGTGCCAGCAGTTCAATACCCCTCACAGAGCAGTACTTC.

This chain joins TRBV5-1 and TRBJ2-2, with no clear D. Germline V gene lookup returns CDR1 SGHRS and CDR2 YFSETQ. The CDR3 is 14 residues long. V lost 0 bases and J lost 6, with 9 bases in between. The CDR3 sequence is CASSLEILAGELFF. CDR3 bases: TGCGCCAGCAGCTTGGAGATCCTAGCCGGGGAGCTGTTTTTT. The entire variable domain, with the rest obtained from reference TRBV5-1 and TRBJ2-2, is as follows: KAGVTQTPRYLIKTRGQQVTLSCSPISGHRSVSWYQQTPGQGLQFLFEYFSETQRNKGNFPGRFSGRQFSNSRSEMNVSTLELGDSALYLCASSLEILAGELFFGEGSRLTVL.

V is TRBV11-2 and J is TRBJ2-2; D remains unclear. This CDR3 has 11 residues. Looked up from germline, CDR1 is SGHAT and CDR2 is FQNNGV. V shed 5 bases and J shed 6 bases, with 4 bases lying between them. The CDR3 DNA sequence: TGTGCCAGCAGCCCCTCCGGGGAGCTGTTTTTT. It translates to CASSPSGELFF. Drawing the rest from reference TRBV11-2 and TRBJ2-2, the complete variable domain is EAGVAQSPRYKIIEKRQSVAFWCNPISGHATLYWYQQILGQGPKLLIQFQNNGVVDDSQLPKDRFSAERLKGVDSTLKIQPAKLEDSAVYLCASSPSGELFFGEGSRLTVL.

The V and J genes are TRBV7-6 and TRBJ2-5; 8 bases are shared with TRBD1. Germline V gives CDR1 SGHVS, CDR2 FNYEAQ. V trimming: 5 bases; J trimming: 1 base; junction bases outside the gene matches: 6. The CDR3 extends over 15 amino acids. The CDR3 sequence: CASSQNTGGQETQYF. In DNA, the CDR3 is TGTGCCAGCAGCCAAAACACAGGGGGCCAAGAGACCCAGTACTTC. Full variable domain (outside the CDR3, taken from reference TRBV7-6 and TRBJ2-5): GAGVSQSPRYKVTKRGQDVALRCDPISGHVSLYWYRQALGQGPEFLTYFNYEAQQDKSGLPNDRFSAERPEGSISTLTIQRTEQRDSAMYRCASSQNTGGQETQYFGPGTRLLVL.

The rearrangement uses TRBV6-5 and TRBJ2-7; 8 positions agree with TRBD2. CDR1 and CDR2 (germline): MNHEY, SVGAGI. With 4 bases clipped from V and 0 bases from J, the junction kept 5 bases outside the gene matches. The CDR3 is 15 amino acids. The CDR3 reads CASSWGTRSSYEQYF. The CDR3 DNA sequence: TGTGCCAGCAGTTGGGGGACTAGGAGCTCCTACGAGCAGTACTTC.

The rearrangement uses TRBV11-2 and TRBJ1-1; 9 nucleotides align to TRBD1. The V segment lost 2 bases and the J segment 2 bases; nucleotides outside the gene matches: 6. CDR3 length equals 16 residues. Germline-derived CDR1 and CDR2 are SGHAT and FQNNGV. The CDR3 spells CASSLLRTGVNTEAFF. Written as DNA, the CDR3 is TGTGCCAGCAGCTTACTACGGACAGGGGTAAACACTGAAGCTTTCTTT.

This clone was counted a few times. The genes are TRBV28 and TRBJ2-1, with a tentative D call TRBD2 (6 bases). Between the trimmed V and J ends, which lost 5 bases and 5 bases, there was a span of 16 bases. Per the germline V gene, CDR1 is MDHEN and CDR2 is SYDVKM. This CDR3 contains 15 residues. CDR3 nucleotide sequence: TGTGCCAGCAGTCCACTAGGGGAGGTGGACAATGAGCAGTTCTTC. It codes for CASSPLGEVDNEQFF.

The chain has TRBV6-1 and TRBJ2-3; TRBD2 aligns across 12 bases. This CDR3 is 16 amino acids long. From germline, CDR1 is MNHNS and CDR2 SASEGT. The ends lost 2 bases at V and 6 bases at J; junction bases unmatched: 6. The chain's CDR3 is CASSERLAGGLDTQYF. The CDR3, as DNA: TGTGCCAGCAGTGAAAGGCTAGCGGGAGGGTTGGATACGCAGTATTTT.

The chain recombines TRBV19 with TRBJ2-1; D gene ambiguous. There are 12 residues in the CDR3. Germline V gene sequence: CDR1 LNHDA, CDR2 SQIVND (reference sequence). The V gene lost 4 bases and the J gene lost 8 bases, with 9 bases spanning the gap. The CDR3 protein is CASSKNSHEQFF. CDR3 nucleotides: TGTGCCAGTAGTAAAAACAGTCATGAGCAGTTCTTC.

This clone turned up a few times. The chain joins TRBV2 to TRBJ2-1; 14 bases align to TRBD2. The V gene end was trimmed by 6 bases and the J gene end by 5 bases; junction bases not matched to a gene: 6. From germline, CDR1 is SNHLY and CDR2 FYNNEI. This CDR3 region has 16 residues. The CDR3 loop is CASRGLAGVRNNEQFF. DNA of the CDR3: TGTGCCAGCAGGGGACTAGCGGGAGTCAGAAACAATGAGCAGTTCTTC.

This chain uses TRBV27 with TRBJ2-1, with 7 nucleotides matching TRBD1. Trimming at V came to 5 bases and at J to 8 bases, leaving 9 bases not matched to a gene. Germline V gives CDR1 MNHEY, CDR2 SMNVEV (reference sequence). The CDR3 totals 14 residues. The CDR3 nucleotides are TGTGCCAGCAGTGAAGACAGGGATACCGATGAGCAGTTCTTC. This gives the protein CASSEDRDTDEQFF.

A note on this clone: Compared with germline, one end of the junction differs, possibly owing to a read error. This rearrangement joins TRBV18 to TRBJ2-1; 8 nucleotides agree with TRBD2. The CDR3 contains 14 residues. Germline V gene lookup returns CDR1 KGHSH and CDR2 LQKENI. The CDR3 sequence: CASSLAVSYNEQFF. CDR3 coding DNA: TGTGCCAGTTCACTAGCGGTGTCCTACAATGAGCAGTTCTTC.